This is a list of T cell receptor beta chains from one sample in a study of blood T cell repertoires in COVID-19. The data were produced by immunoSEQ multiplex PCR, yet TCRdb's version contains in-frame clones alone and is incomplete. The sample includes about 81,000 clones, roughly four fifths of them seen just once. The sequencing input was peripheral blood. The receptors come from a human donor in a cohort sampled during active COVID-19. Each CDR3 is given with its conserved first and last residue. Fields, in order: CDR3 DNA, CDR3 protein, V gene, clone size, J gene, D gene. The D gene is left open where the match is weak. Rows give clone size only sometimes, using once, few, many, or a class for an expanded clone.

CDR3 DNA: TGTGCCACCAGCAGCGGACAGGGCATAGCCTACAATGAGCAGTTCTTC
CDR3 protein: CATSSGQGIAYNEQFF
V gene: TRBV15
clone size: .
J gene: TRBJ2-1
D gene: TRBD1

CDR3 DNA: TGTGCCAGCAGCCCCGACGGCGGAACTAATGAAAAACTGTTTTTT
CDR3 protein: CASSPDGGTNEKLFF
V gene: TRBV7-9
clone size: once
J gene: TRBJ1-4
D gene: .

CDR3 DNA: TGTGCCAGCAGCAAAGTGGGAGGGGCTGGAAACACCATATATTTT
CDR3 protein: CASSKVGGAGNTIYF
V gene: TRBV21-1
clone size: .
J gene: TRBJ1-3
D gene: .

CDR3 DNA: TGTGCCAGCAGTCTAACTAGCGGATCCTACGAGCAGTACTTC
CDR3 protein: CASSLTSGSYEQYF
V gene: TRBV6-1
clone size: once
J gene: TRBJ2-7
D gene: TRBD2

CDR3 DNA: TGTGCCAGCAGCTTGGGACATCCACAAGAGACCCAGTACTTC
CDR3 protein: CASSLGHPQETQYF
V gene: TRBV5-6
clone size: .
J gene: TRBJ2-5
D gene: .

CDR3 DNA: TGCGCCAGCAGCCAAGGGCGTTTACTGGGACAGGGGGACTATGGCTACACCTTC
CDR3 protein: CASSQGRLLGQGDYGYTF
V gene: TRBV4-3
clone size: .
J gene: TRBJ1-2
D gene: TRBD1

CDR3 DNA: TGCGCCAGCAGTGAGTCGAGGGACTATCCAATAAGCAATGAGCAGTTCTTC
CDR3 protein: CASSESRDYPISNEQFF
V gene: TRBV10-1
clone size: .
J gene: TRBJ2-1
D gene: TRBD2

CDR3 DNA: TGTGCTAGCAGCCAGGGGCAGACAGGCTACGATGGGGAGACCCAGTACTTC
CDR3 protein: CASSQGQTGYDGETQYF
V gene: TRBV7-7
clone size: .
J gene: TRBJ2-5
D gene: .

CDR3 DNA: TGTGCCATCAGTGGCGACTATCCCGGGGAGCTGTTTTTT
CDR3 protein: CAISGDYPGELFF
V gene: TRBV10-3
clone size: once
J gene: TRBJ2-2
D gene: .

CDR3 DNA: TGTGCCAGCAGCAACTGGGGGGAGCACACTGAAGCTTTCTTT
CDR3 protein: CASSNWGEHTEAFF
V gene: TRBV3-1/TRBV3-2
clone size: .
J gene: TRBJ1-1
D gene: .

CDR3 DNA: TGTGCCAGCAGCGTTCGGGAAATTCTAGGCGAGCAGTACTTC
CDR3 protein: CASSVREILGEQYF
V gene: TRBV9
clone size: .
J gene: TRBJ2-7
D gene: .

CDR3 DNA: TGCGCCAGCAGTCAATCGTCAGTTGACAGGGGCTACTCCTACGAGCAGTACTTC
CDR3 protein: CASSQSSVDRGYSYEQYF
V gene: TRBV23-1
clone size: few
J gene: TRBJ2-7
D gene: TRBD1

CDR3 DNA: TGTGCCAGCAGTGAAACGGGGGGCTATGGCTACACCTTC
CDR3 protein: CASSETGGYGYTF
V gene: TRBV25-1
clone size: .
J gene: TRBJ1-2
D gene: .

CDR3 DNA: TGTGCCTGGAGTCCCAACGGTTATGGCTACACCTTC
CDR3 protein: CAWSPNGYGYTF
V gene: TRBV30
clone size: once
J gene: TRBJ1-2
D gene: .

CDR3 DNA: TGTGCCAGCAGCTTAGCGCTCACTTACTCTGGGGCCAACGTCCTGACTTTC
CDR3 protein: CASSLALTYSGANVLTF
V gene: TRBV7-9
clone size: few
J gene: TRBJ2-6
D gene: .

CDR3 DNA: TGTGCCAGCTCACCGGGGACAGGGCTCTCCTACGAGCAGTACTTC
CDR3 protein: CASSPGTGLSYEQYF
V gene: TRBV18
clone size: .
J gene: TRBJ2-7
D gene: TRBD1

CDR3 DNA: TGCGCCAGCAGTCGGGGGGGAGAATCATACTATGGCTACACCTTC
CDR3 protein: CASSRGGESYYGYTF
V gene: TRBV5-1
clone size: .
J gene: TRBJ1-2
D gene: .

CDR3 DNA: TGTGCCAGTAGTATTGCGGGAACAGATACGCAGTATTTT
CDR3 protein: CASSIAGTDTQYF
V gene: TRBV19
clone size: .
J gene: TRBJ2-3
D gene: .

CDR3 DNA: TGCGCCAGCAGCCTACGACAGAGCACTAGCACAGATACGCAGTATTTT
CDR3 protein: CASSLRQSTSTDTQYF
V gene: TRBV4-3
clone size: .
J gene: TRBJ2-3
D gene: .

CDR3 DNA: TGCGCCAGCAGCCAAGAACCGATCCTAGCGGGGACCTACCAAGAGACCCAGTACTTC
CDR3 protein: CASSQEPILAGTYQETQYF
V gene: TRBV4-1
clone size: .
J gene: TRBJ2-5
D gene: TRBD2

CDR3 DNA: TGTGCCAGCAGCCAAGGGAGCCTGACTGGCGCCTTTACAGGTAACGCCAGGACGCAGTATTTT
CDR3 protein: CASSQGSLTGAFTGNARTQYF
V gene: TRBV4-2
clone size: .
J gene: TRBJ2-3
D gene: .

CDR3 DNA: TGTGCCAGCAGCTCATATGAAGGGGGTGAGCAGTTCTTC
CDR3 protein: CASSSYEGGEQFF
V gene: TRBV7-3
clone size: .
J gene: TRBJ2-1
D gene: .

CDR3 DNA: TGTGCCAGCAGCCCCGGGACAGGCTACTCCTACGAGCAGTACTTC
CDR3 protein: CASSPGTGYSYEQYF
V gene: TRBV5-4
clone size: .
J gene: TRBJ2-7
D gene: TRBD1

CDR3 DNA: TGTGCCAGCAGCCAAGATCAACAGGGTCGGAGGGAGCAGTACTTC
CDR3 protein: CASSQDQQGRREQYF
V gene: TRBV14
clone size: few
J gene: TRBJ2-7
D gene: .

CDR3 DNA: TGTGCCAGTAATGTTGGGAGCTATGGCTACACCTTC
CDR3 protein: CASNVGSYGYTF
V gene: TRBV7-5
clone size: .
J gene: TRBJ1-2
D gene: .

CDR3 DNA: TGTGCCAGCAGCCGAAGTATGGGGGGACAGGGGGCTAGGGAGCAGTACTTC
CDR3 protein: CASSRSMGGQGAREQYF
V gene: TRBV4-2
clone size: .
J gene: TRBJ2-7
D gene: TRBD1

CDR3 DNA: TGTGCCAGCAGTCCTGTTCAGGGGGCTGGAAACACCATATATTTT
CDR3 protein: CASSPVQGAGNTIYF
V gene: TRBV6-6
clone size: .
J gene: TRBJ1-3
D gene: TRBD1

CDR3 DNA: TGTGCCAGCAGCCTGGGACAGGGGGTCTTCGACTACACCTTC
CDR3 protein: CASSLGQGVFDYTF
V gene: TRBV7-8
clone size: .
J gene: TRBJ1-2
D gene: TRBD1

CDR3 DNA: TGTGCCAGCAGCCAACCGACCCGGGGGGAAGCTTTCTTT
CDR3 protein: CASSQPTRGEAFF
V gene: TRBV5-4
clone size: .
J gene: TRBJ1-1
D gene: .

CDR3 DNA: TGTGCCAGCAGCAAACTACAAAGCTCCTATAATTCACCCCTCCACTTT
CDR3 protein: CASSKLQSSYNSPLHF
V gene: TRBV5-6
clone size: .
J gene: TRBJ1-6
D gene: .

CDR3 DNA: TGTGCCAGCAGCTTAAGACGGGACTACGAGCAGTACTTC
CDR3 protein: CASSLRRDYEQYF
V gene: TRBV7-8
clone size: .
J gene: TRBJ2-7
D gene: .

CDR3 DNA: TGTGCCTGGGCGGAACAGCCTCCCAGCACTGAAGCTTTCTTT
CDR3 protein: CAWAEQPPSTEAFF
V gene: TRBV30
clone size: .
J gene: TRBJ1-1
D gene: .

CDR3 DNA: TGTGCCAGCACAAACCTAGCGGGGGCAGAGACCCAGTACTTC
CDR3 protein: CASTNLAGAETQYF
V gene: TRBV6-5
clone size: .
J gene: TRBJ2-5
D gene: TRBD2

CDR3 DNA: TGTGCCAGCAGCGTAGTGGCAGCCTATAATTCACCCCTCCACTTT
CDR3 protein: CASSVVAAYNSPLHF
V gene: TRBV9
clone size: .
J gene: TRBJ1-6
D gene: .

CDR3 DNA: TGTGCCAGCACTTCGGACAGGGGTAAATACGAGCAGTACTTC
CDR3 protein: CASTSDRGKYEQYF
V gene: TRBV2
clone size: .
J gene: TRBJ2-7
D gene: TRBD1

CDR3 DNA: TGTGCCAGCACCCGAGGGGGGGGAGAGCAGTACTTC
CDR3 protein: CASTRGGGEQYF
V gene: TRBV12-3/TRBV12-4
clone size: once
J gene: TRBJ2-7
D gene: .

CDR3 DNA: TGTGCCACCAGCAGAGATGGACTTCAGAACACTGAAGCTTTCTTT
CDR3 protein: CATSRDGLQNTEAFF
V gene: TRBV15
clone size: .
J gene: TRBJ1-1
D gene: .

CDR3 DNA: TGTGCCAGCAGTGGGACGACTAGGCGGGGGTCCGGGGAGCAGTACTTC
CDR3 protein: CASSGTTRRGSGEQYF
V gene: TRBV2
clone size: .
J gene: TRBJ2-7
D gene: TRBD2

CDR3 DNA: TGTGCCAGCAAACCGGGACAGGGCTCCTACAATGAGCAGTTCTTC
CDR3 protein: CASKPGQGSYNEQFF
V gene: TRBV6-5
clone size: .
J gene: TRBJ2-1
D gene: TRBD1